These 19 T cell receptor beta chains were all obtained from the same sample, sequenced in a study of blood T cell repertoires in COVID-19. Sequencing was performed with immunoSEQ multiplex PCR; in TCRdb, only in-frame clones are kept and a portion is missing. The table has approximately 250,000 clones, about 82% seen once. The sequencing input was peripheral blood. These receptors originate from a woman of 80 years or more with COVID-19, enrolled during active disease.

In this sample, this clone turned up a few times. This chain uses TRBV7-2 with TRBJ1-1; D is uncertain. CDR3 length equals 14 residues. V was cut by 5 bases and J by 4 bases, with 14 bases left in between. Germline V CDR1 and CDR2: SGHTA, FQGNSA. The CDR3: CASSLFTAGTEAFF. In nucleotides, the CDR3 is TGTGCCAGCAGCCTTTTTACTGCTGGCACTGAAGCTTTCTTT.

The V gene is TRBV5-8, the J gene TRBJ2-1; the match to TRBD1 covers 7 bases. Germline loops: CDR1 SGHTS, CDR2 YDEGEE. The V gene end was trimmed by 4 bases and the J gene end by 0 bases; junction bases not matched to a gene: 7. The CDR3 length is 16 residues. The CDR3 loop reads CASSRTGFRSYNEQFF. The CDR3 DNA is TGTGCCAGCAGCCGGACAGGTTTTCGCTCCTACAATGAGCAGTTCTTC. Full variable domain (missing parts from reference TRBV5-8 and TRBJ2-1): EAGVTQSPTHLIKTRGQQATLRCSPISGHTSVYWYQQALGLGLQFLLWYDEGEERNRGNFPPRFSGRQFPNYSSELNVNALELEDSALYLCASSRTGFRSYNEQFFGPGTRLTVL.

This clone has more than one count but fewer than ten. The chain joins TRBV18 to TRBJ2-5; TRBD2 aligns across 8 bases. V was clipped by 4 bases and J by 4 bases; unmatched bases: 11. Per the germline V gene, CDR1 is KGHSH and CDR2 is LQKENI. The CDR3 has 16 residues. This CDR3 is CASSQPGLGSGETQYF. The DNA of the CDR3 is TGTGCCAGCTCACAACCGGGACTAGGGTCCGGAGAGACCCAGTACTTC.

The chain uses TRBV7-3 and TRBJ2-2, with 9 bases identical to TRBD1. This CDR3 has 15 amino acids. J lost 10 bases, V lost 2 bases, and 8 bases had no gene match. Germline V gene lookup returns CDR1 SGHTA and CDR2 FQGTGA. The CDR3 protein is CASSLQRQGGEELFF. The CDR3 bases are TGTGCCAGCAGCTTACAGCGACAGGGGGGTGAGGAGCTGTTTTTT.

The chain joins TRBV18 to TRBJ2-1; tentatively, D is TRBD2 (6 bases). The CDR3 covers 13 residues. The V end lost 3 bases, the J end lost 7 bases, and 10 bases lay between the germline ends. From germline, CDR1 is KGHSH and CDR2 LQKENI. DNA for the CDR3: TGTGCCAGCTCACCCCTCCGGGGGAATGAGCAGTTCTTC. Amino acids: CASSPLRGNEQFF. Filled out from reference TRBV18 and TRBJ2-1, the complete variable domain reads NAGVMQNPRHLVRRRGQEARLRCSPMKGHSHVYWYRQLPEEGLKFMVYLQKENIIDESGMPKERFSAEFPKEGPSILRIQQVVRGDSAAYFCASSPLRGNEQFFGPGTRLTVL.

The V and J genes are TRBV29-1 and TRBJ2-1; TRBD1 agrees at 7 bases. V shed 7 bases and J 6 bases; nucleotides not matched to a gene: 9. Germline-derived CDR1 and CDR2 are SQVTM and ANQGSEA. There are 13 residues in the CDR3. Here the CDR3 DNA reads TGCAGCGGACAGGGTCCCCTTTTCAATGAGCAGTTCTTC. Its protein product is CSGQGPLFNEQFF.

The chain combines TRBV5-1 with TRBJ1-4; no clear D gene. CDR3 length: 14 amino acids. CDR1 and CDR2 (germline): SGHRS, YFSETQ. V was trimmed by 0 bases and J by 3 bases, leaving 6 bases between them. Here the CDR3 reads CASSLERANEKLFF. CDR3 in DNA: TGCGCCAGCAGCTTGGAGAGGGCTAATGAAAAACTGTTTTTT.

This clone was recorded once. The V call is TRBV5-1, the J call TRBJ1-1; 9 nucleotides agree with TRBD1. The CDR3 is made up of 15 amino acids. Trimming at V came to 5 bases and at J to 5 bases, leaving 10 bases not matched to a gene. Germline V gene lookup returns CDR1 SGHRS and CDR2 YFSETQ. CDR3 in DNA: TGCGCCAGCAGTTCATCTACAGGGGGCGAAACTGAAGCTTTCTTT. Its protein product is CASSSSTGGETEAFF. Supplemented by reference TRBV5-1 and TRBJ1-1, the full variable domain reads KAGVTQTPRYLIKTRGQQVTLSCSPISGHRSVSWYQQTPGQGLQFLFEYFSETQRNKGNFPGRFSGRQFSNSRSEMNVSTLELGDSALYLCASSSSTGGETEAFFGQGTRLTVV.

The genes are TRBV30 and TRBJ2-1, with 11 bases aligning to TRBD2. Trimming took 4 bases from V and 2 from J; bases not matched to a gene: 7. CDR1 and CDR2 from the germline V gene are GTSNPN and SVGIG (reference sequence). The CDR3 runs to 16 residues. The CDR3 loop is CAWTSGGTIPYNEQFF. The CDR3 DNA reads as TGTGCCTGGACTAGCGGGGGGACCATTCCCTACAATGAGCAGTTCTTC.

The rearrangement uses TRBV29-1 and TRBJ2-7, with TRBD1 matching over 9 bases. Per germline, CDR1 SQVTM and CDR2 ANQGSEA. V lost 1 base and J lost 1; bases outside the gene matches: 17. The CDR3 loop spans 19 amino acids. The CDR3 is CSVEGVRGQGRQGSYEQYF. In DNA form, the CDR3 reads TGCAGCGTTGAAGGGGTGAGGGGACAGGGAAGACAGGGGTCCTACGAGCAGTACTTC.

This clone was observed a handful of times. V is TRBV2 and J is TRBJ1-5; the match to TRBD1 covers 7 bases. The CDR3 covers 15 residues. Germline lookup yields CDR1 SNHLY and CDR2 FYNNEI. Losses at the gene ends were 6 bases for V and 1 base for J; bases not matched to a gene: 6. CDR3 loop: CASRGQGVSNQPQHF. CDR3 nucleotide sequence: TGTGCCAGCAGGGGGCAGGGGGTGAGCAATCAGCCCCAGCATTTT. Full variable domain (remainder filled in from reference TRBV2 and TRBJ1-5): EPEVTQTPSHQVTQMGQEVILRCVPISNHLYFYWYRQILGQKVEFLVSFYNNEISEKSEIFDDQFSVERPDGSNFTLKIRSTKLEDSAMYFCASRGQGVSNQPQHFGDGTRLSIL.

The chain is built from TRBV27 and TRBJ2-3; 9 bases agree with TRBD1. Per germline, CDR1 MNHEY and CDR2 SMNVEV (reference sequence). V was clipped by 2 bases and J by 3 bases; unmatched bases: 6. This CDR3 has 16 amino acids. CDR3 DNA: TGTGCCAGCAGTTTAGGGACAGGGTTTTTTACAGATACGCAGTATTTT. This gives the protein CASSLGTGFFTDTQYF.

The chain has TRBV7-9 and TRBJ1-2; the D is unclear. Trimming pared 5 bases from V and 5 bases from J, leaving 12 bases between. The CDR3 contains 13 residues. The germline V gene has CDR1 SEHNR and CDR2 FQNEAQ (reference sequence). The CDR3 sequence: CASSPMEVYGYTF. The CDR3 DNA sequence: TGTGCCAGCAGCCCTATGGAGGTGTATGGCTACACCTTC. Filled out from reference TRBV7-9 and TRBJ1-2, the complete variable domain reads DTGVSQNPRHKITKRGQNVTFRCDPISEHNRLYWYRQTLGQGPEFLTYFQNEAQLEKSRLLSDRFSAERPKGSFSTLEIQRTEQGDSAMYLCASSPMEVYGYTFGSGTRLTVV.

This chain connects TRBV4-3 to TRBJ2-2; TRBD1 matches 9 bases. Trimming cost V 0 bases and J 4 bases; bases outside gene matches: 6. Germline CDR1 is LGHNA and CDR2 is YSLEER. CDR3 length: 17 amino acids. The CDR3 region is CASSQDPGQGGTGELFF. The CDR3 DNA follows: TGCGCCAGCAGCCAAGACCCGGGACAGGGAGGCACCGGGGAGCTGTTTTTT.

The chain combines TRBV18 with TRBJ2-1; 15 nucleotides align to TRBD2. Germline lookup yields CDR1 KGHSH and CDR2 LQKENI. The V segment lost 5 bases and the J segment 9 bases; nucleotides outside the gene matches: 14. The CDR3 totals 18 residues. The CDR3 reads CASSAGTSGGIGKGEQFF. The CDR3 DNA follows: TGTGCCAGCTCAGCCGGGACTAGCGGGGGGATTGGGAAAGGTGAGCAGTTCTTC.

This chain joins TRBV28 and TRBJ1-3, with TRBD1 matching over 9 bases. This CDR3 contains 16 residues. Germline CDR1 is MDHEN and CDR2 is SYDVKM. J lost 0 bases, V lost 7 bases, and 7 bases had no gene match. In DNA form, the CDR3 reads TGTGCCAGCACCTCACACAGGGGGCTCTCTGGAAACACCATATATTTT. As protein: CASTSHRGLSGNTIYF.

This chain connects TRBV14 to TRBJ2-7; D might be TRBD2 (6 bases). V lost 2 bases to trimming and J lost 12 bases, with 11 bases between them. CDR1 SGHDN and CDR2 FVKESK come from the germline V gene. The CDR3 extends over 11 amino acids. In DNA, the CDR3 is TGTGCCAGCAGCCAAAGGGGAGGCCTGTACGTC. It specifies CASSQRGGLYV.

V and J are TRBV5-1 and TRBJ1-3; D ambiguous. CDR3 length: 15 amino acids. The V gene's germline CDR1 is SGHRS and CDR2 YFSETQ. The V and J ends lost 5 bases and 1 base respectively, with 13 bases between them. The CDR3 DNA reads as TGCGCCAGCAGAGATGACACCTCTTCTGGAAACACCATATATTTT. Its protein is CASRDDTSSGNTIYF.

This clone was found once. Other DNA sequences from this sample encode an identical CDR3 as well. J is TRBJ1-1 and V is TRBV6-5, with D possibly TRBD1 on 6 matching bases. V lost 4 bases and J 2 bases, leaving 11 bases between the germline ends. This CDR3 is built from 14 residues. CDR1 is MNHEY and CDR2 is SVGAGI in the germline V gene. The CDR3 region is CASSSRTVNTEAFF. CDR3 in DNA: TGTGCCAGCAGTTCCCGGACAGTCAACACTGAAGCTTTCTTT.